This T cell receptor beta chain emerged from a study of cytomegalovirus exposure and HLA in healthy donors. General study results and limits: Across donors, sequencing depth was assumed by presence/absence analyses to be roughly uniform.

Turning to this clone: Its target is not known.

PCR amplification relied on 60 Vbeta primers (plus 13 Jbeta primers). Measured with immunoSEQ multiplex PCR; TCRdb has only the in-frame clones, and not every one. The sample yields hundreds of thousands of clones, about 80% seen once. CDR3 length equals 16 residues. The germline CDR1 and CDR2 sequences are KGHSH and LQKENI. Trimming pared 1 base from V and 0 bases from J, leaving 9 bases between. The chain is built from TRBV18 and TRBJ2-2, with D tentatively TRBD1 (5 bases). Sample: PBMCs. The clonotype comes from a middle-aged man in good health and CMV-seropositive. CDR3 protein: CASSPLSGSNTGELFF. CDR3 DNA sequence: TGTGCCAGCTCACCACTGTCAGGGTCGAACACCGGGGAGCTGTTTTTT.